This entry lists 16 T cell receptor beta chains sequenced from one sample in a study of T cell responses to AZD1222 COVID-19 vaccine. The table came from immunoSEQ multiplex PCR; TCRdb's copy has only in-frame clones and leaves some out. The sample holds about 100,000 clones, approximately 84% seen once. Sequencing used peripheral blood, obtained on day 0 of AZD1222 vaccination. The receptors here all came from an adult in good health.

The rearrangement links TRBV30 to TRBJ2-3; D might be TRBD2 (5 bases). CDR3 size: 13 residues. CDR1 and CDR2 (germline): GTSNPN, SVGIG (reference sequence). Trimming took off 0 bases at V and 3 bases at J, with 7 bases between the two ends. The CDR3 here is CAWSVWETDTQYF. In DNA form, the CDR3 reads TGTGCCTGGAGTGTATGGGAGACAGATACGCAGTATTTT.

This clone was observed once. The rearrangement links TRBV27 to TRBJ1-2; D is possibly TRBD1 (5 bases). Germline V gives CDR1 MNHEY, CDR2 SMNVEV (reference sequence). Trimming pared 6 bases from V and 2 bases from J, leaving 16 bases between. This CDR3 comprises 15 residues. CDR3 sequence reads: CASSSPLRANYGYTF. CDR3 nucleotide sequence: TGTGCCAGCAGCTCTCCTCTCAGGGCAAACTATGGCTACACCTTC.

V usage is TRBV19 and J usage is TRBJ1-6, with 7 positions matching TRBD1. Losses at the gene ends were 6 bases for V and 7 bases for J; bases not matched to a gene: 9. Germline V gene lookup returns CDR1 LNHDA and CDR2 SQIVND (reference sequence). This CDR3 contains 15 residues. The CDR3 reads CASSLSGTANSPLHF. The CDR3, as DNA: TGTGCCAGTAGCTTATCTGGGACAGCCAATTCACCCCTCCACTTT.

V usage is TRBV18 and J usage is TRBJ2-7, with D hard to call. The CDR3 sequence is 15 residues long. V was pared by 2 bases and J by 5 bases, with 16 bases between. CDR1 and CDR2 from the germline V gene are KGHSH and LQKENI. The CDR3 region is CASSPGVTSPHEQYF. Written as DNA, the CDR3 is TGTGCCAGCTCACCAGGGGTCACGTCTCCGCACGAGCAGTACTTC.

The chain employs TRBV7-9 and TRBJ2-3; a weak D match, TRBD2 (5 bases). V was cut by 5 bases and J by 5 bases, with 11 bases left in between. Germline loops: CDR1 SEHNR, CDR2 FQNEAQ (reference sequence). This CDR3 spans 13 amino acids. CDR3 sequence: CASSASPVDTQYF. CDR3 coding DNA: TGTGCCAGCAGCGCTAGCCCGGTAGATACGCAGTATTTT.

The genes are TRBV29-1 and TRBJ1-1; D perhaps matches TRBD1 (5 bases). Looked up from germline, CDR1 is SQVTM and CDR2 is ANQGSEA. The length of the CDR3 is 14 residues. Trimming removed 7 bases at V and 6 bases at J, with 21 bases between. The CDR3 is CSASRDPPYAEAFF. CDR3 coding DNA: TGCAGCGCGTCCCGGGACCCCCCTTACGCTGAAGCTTTCTTT.

Only a few counts were recorded for this clone. The V gene is TRBV7-3, the J gene TRBJ2-5; 8 nucleotides agree with TRBD1. The germline V gene has CDR1 SGHTA and CDR2 FQGTGA. The J segment lost 4 bases and the V segment lost 3 bases, leaving 1 base of the junction unmatched. The CDR3 contains 13 residues. CDR3 amino acids: CASSFTGGETQYF. In DNA, the CDR3 is TGTGCCAGCAGCTTTACAGGGGGAGAGACCCAGTACTTC. Filled out from reference TRBV7-3 and TRBJ2-5, the complete variable domain reads GAGVSQTPSNKVTEKGKYVELRCDPISGHTALYWYRQSLGQGPEFLIYFQGTGAADDSGLPNDRFFAVRPEGSVSTLKIQRTERGDSAVYLCASSFTGGETQYFGPGTRLLVL.

This sequence joins TRBV5-1 and TRBJ1-2; unclear D gene. The CDR3 runs 14 residues. V lost 0 bases and J lost 5, with 11 bases in between. Germline-derived CDR1 and CDR2 are SGHRS and YFSETQ. In DNA form, the CDR3 reads TGCGCCAGCAGCTTGGACGGCCAACTTTATGGCTACACCTTC. Encoded protein: CASSLDGQLYGYTF.

This clone has more than one count but fewer than ten. The rearrangement uses TRBV2 and TRBJ2-2; D gene uncertain. The CDR3 runs to 13 residues. V was cut by 2 bases and J by 5 bases, with 6 bases left in between. From germline, CDR1 is SNHLY and CDR2 FYNNEI. CDR3 residues: CASSETSTGELFF. CDR3 in DNA: TGTGCCAGCAGTGAAACCTCGACCGGGGAGCTGTTTTTT.

The chain combines TRBV12-2 with TRBJ2-1; the DNA was not used to check the table's D call, TRBD2. TRBV12-2 is termed a pseudogene. This CDR3 has 17 amino acids. The CDR3 reads CASRLVGLAGGLGEQFF. The DNA of the CDR3 is TGTGCAAGTCGCTTAGTGGGACTAGCGGGAGGATTAGGTGAGCAGTTCTTC.

V usage is TRBV6-5 and J usage is TRBJ2-7; D assignment may be TRBD1 or TRBD2 (6 bases each). The germline CDR1 and CDR2 sequences are MNHEY and SVGAGI. This CDR3 is built from 14 residues. V dropped 6 bases and J dropped 5 bases, with 17 bases sitting between them. The CDR3 bases are TGTGCCAGCAGAGTGGTACAGGGAGGACACGAGCAGTACTTC. This gives the protein CASRVVQGGHEQYF.

The J gene is TRBJ2-3, the V gene TRBV21-1; the tabulated D call, TRBD1, remains unverified against the DNA. TRBV21-1 is a recognized pseudogene. The CDR3 extends over 16 amino acids. The CDR3 nucleotides are TGTGCCAGCAGCAAACAAACGGTGACACCGCGAGATACGCAGTATTTT. Amino acid sequence: CASSKQTVTPRDTQYF.

This clone has a single count. This sequence joins TRBV30 and TRBJ2-1; 10 positions agree with TRBD2. J gave up 5 bases and V 4 bases, and 2 bases lay outside the gene matches. Per germline, CDR1 GTSNPN and CDR2 SVGIG (reference sequence). The CDR3 extends over 13 amino acids. In DNA form, the CDR3 reads TGTGCCTGGACTAGCGGGAGCCACAATGAGCAGTTCTTC. It translates to CAWTSGSHNEQFF.

The J gene is TRBJ1-1, the V gene TRBV9; TRBD1 might be the D (6 bases). This CDR3 spans 17 amino acids. Trimming stripped 2 bases from V and 1 base from J, with 18 bases between. Germline CDR1 and CDR2: SGDLS and YYNGEE. The CDR3 DNA follows: TGTGCCAGCAGCGTGGGCACCCTGGACAGAGGGAACACTGAAGCTTTCTTT. Translation: CASSVGTLDRGNTEAFF. Full variable domain (rest looked up from reference TRBV9 and TRBJ1-1): DSGVTQTPKHLITATGQRVTLRCSPRSGDLSVYWYQQSLDQGLQFLIQYYNGEERAKGNILERFSAQQFPDLHSELNLSSLELGDSALYFCASSVGTLDRGNTEAFFGQGTRLTVV.

The V and J genes are TRBV4-2 and TRBJ2-1; 8 bases are shared with TRBD2. The junction had 13 bases not matched to a gene; V was cut back by 3 bases and J by 6 bases. Germline CDR1 LGHNA, CDR2 YNFKEQ. The CDR3 has 17 amino acids. CDR3 bases: TGTGCCAGCAGCCAGGGAGAGGGACTAGGGCTTGGCAATGAGCAGTTCTTC. This codes for CASSQGEGLGLGNEQFF.

This sequence joins TRBV3-1 (or the pseudogene TRBV3-2) and TRBJ2-1; 7 bases fit TRBD1. The ends lost 0 bases at V and 0 bases at J; junction bases unmatched: 2. The CDR3 totals 16 residues. Germline values: CDR1 LGHDT, CDR2 YNNKEL (reference sequence). The CDR3 nucleotides are TGTGCCAGCAGCCAAGAAGGGGGCTTCTCCTACAATGAGCAGTTCTTC. Its protein is CASSQEGGFSYNEQFF.